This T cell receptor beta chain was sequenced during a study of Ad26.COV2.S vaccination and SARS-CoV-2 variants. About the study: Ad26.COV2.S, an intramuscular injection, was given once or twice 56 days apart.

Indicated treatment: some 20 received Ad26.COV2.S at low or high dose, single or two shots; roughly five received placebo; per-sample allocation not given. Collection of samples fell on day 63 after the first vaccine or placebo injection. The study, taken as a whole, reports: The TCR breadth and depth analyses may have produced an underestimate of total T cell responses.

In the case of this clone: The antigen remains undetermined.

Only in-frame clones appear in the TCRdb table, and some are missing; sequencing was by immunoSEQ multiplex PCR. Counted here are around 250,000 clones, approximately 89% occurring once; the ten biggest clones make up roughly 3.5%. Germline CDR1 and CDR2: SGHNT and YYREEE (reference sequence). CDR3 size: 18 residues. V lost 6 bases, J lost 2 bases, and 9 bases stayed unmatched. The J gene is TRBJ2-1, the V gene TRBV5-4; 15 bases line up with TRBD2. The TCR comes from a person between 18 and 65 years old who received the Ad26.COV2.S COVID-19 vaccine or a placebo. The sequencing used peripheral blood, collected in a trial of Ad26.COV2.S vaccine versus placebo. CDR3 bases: TGTGCCAGCACCCAGGGACTAGCGGGGGGTCGTGCCTACAATGAGCAGTTCTTC. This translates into CASTQGLAGGRAYNEQFF.